These 10 T cell receptor beta chains were all obtained from the same sample, sequenced in a study of blood T cell repertoires in COVID-19. Sequencing used immunoSEQ multiplex PCR; TCRdb keeps in-frame clones, though not all of them. The table has about 200,000 clones, around 89% seen once. The sequenced sample consisted of PBMCs or T cells enriched from blood (not recorded which). The receptor source for this set is a woman under 30 who had recovered from COVID-19.

The J gene is TRBJ1-2, the V gene TRBV28, with 8 bases aligning to TRBD1. CDR3 length equals 15 residues. Germline V gene data show CDR1 as MDHEN and CDR2 as SYDVKM. V was pared by 4 bases and J by 3 bases, with 7 bases of the junction left unmatched. The CDR3, as DNA: TGTGCCAGCAGTTCCGCTCAGGGGGCTCACTATGGCTACACCTTC. As protein: CASSSAQGAHYGYTF.

This chain links TRBV27 with TRBJ1-1, with 7 bases identical to TRBD1. There are 15 residues in the CDR3. Germline trimming cut 6 bases from V and 2 bases from J; bases unmatched to any gene: 9. The germline gives CDR1 MNHEY, CDR2 SMNVEV (reference sequence). The DNA of the CDR3 is TGTGCCAGCAGCTCCAACAGGGGTAGTAACACTGAAGCTTTCTTT. Its translation: CASSSNRGSNTEAFF.

The J gene is TRBJ2-5, the V gene TRBV10-1; 8 bases map to TRBD1. The junction had 5 bases not matched to a gene; V was cut back by 6 bases and J by 2 bases. In germline, CDR1 is WNHNN, CDR2 SYGVQD (reference sequence). This CDR3 spans 14 amino acids. This CDR3 reads CASSEGQGQETQYF. The CDR3 DNA sequence: TGCGCCAGCAGCGAAGGACAGGGACAAGAGACCCAGTACTTC.

The rearrangement links TRBV27 to TRBJ2-4; D is possibly TRBD1 (5 bases). Trimming took 6 bases from V and 0 from J, leaving 15 bases between them. Germline CDR1 reads MNHEY; CDR2 reads SMNVEV (reference sequence). This CDR3 has 16 residues. The CDR3 spells CASRSRASLAKNIQYF. Written as DNA, the CDR3 is TGTGCCAGCAGATCCAGGGCCAGCCTAGCCAAAAACATTCAGTACTTC.

The chain's CDR3 is CASSLAVGQVYGYTF. CDR3 in DNA: TGTGCCAGCAGCTTAGCGGTAGGACAGGTCTATGGCTACACCTTC. This sequence joins TRBV7-2 and TRBJ1-2, with 7 bases lining up with TRBD1. CDR1 is SGHTA, CDR2 FQGNSA, per germline. The CDR3 sequence is 15 residues long. The ends lost 0 bases at V and 4 bases at J; junction bases unmatched: 5.

This rearrangement joins TRBV5-1 to TRBJ1-5; a possible D gene is TRBD1 (6 bases). In germline, CDR1 is SGHRS, CDR2 YFSETQ. The CDR3 spans 13 residues. With 4 bases removed from V and 5 bases from J, the gap between germline ends came to 10 bases. CDR3 residues: CASSEDRHQPQHF. The CDR3 DNA follows: TGCGCCAGCAGCGAAGACAGGCATCAGCCCCAGCATTTT.

The chain combines TRBV5-6 with TRBJ1-2, with D possibly being TRBD1 (6 bases). Germline V gives CDR1 SGHDT, CDR2 YYEEEE. V lost 5 bases and J 5 bases, leaving 19 bases between the germline ends. The CDR3 sequence is 15 residues long. CDR3 residues: CASSKRGYDYYGYTF. CDR3 bases: TGTGCCAGCAGTAAGAGGGGGTATGATTATTATGGCTACACCTTC.

V is TRBV19 and J is TRBJ1-1, with D unresolved. Trimming removed 1 base from V and 1 base from J, with 10 bases in between. CDR3 length: 15 amino acids. The germline V gene has CDR1 LNHDA and CDR2 SQIVND (reference sequence). DNA of the CDR3: TGTGCCAGTAGTATAGTCCCCTCCAGGAACACTGAAGCTTTCTTT. Protein: CASSIVPSRNTEAFF. Filled out from reference TRBV19 and TRBJ1-1, the complete variable domain reads DGGITQSPKYLFRKEGQNVTLSCEQNLNHDAMYWYRQDPGQGLRLIYYSQIVNDFQKGDIAEGYSVSREKKESFPLTVTSAQKNPTAFYLCASSIVPSRNTEAFFGQGTRLTVV.

This rearrangement joins TRBV11-2 to TRBJ2-3; D perhaps matches TRBD2 (6 bases). V dropped 5 bases and J dropped 3 bases, with 12 bases sitting between them. This CDR3 comprises 14 residues. Looked up from germline, CDR1 is SGHAT and CDR2 is FQNNGV. CDR3 amino acids: CASSRFGGTDTQYF. In DNA form, the CDR3 reads TGTGCCAGCAGCCGCTTTGGGGGGACAGATACGCAGTATTTT. The complete variable domain, with remaining parts taken from reference TRBV11-2 and TRBJ2-3, reads EAGVAQSPRYKIIEKRQSVAFWCNPISGHATLYWYQQILGQGPKLLIQFQNNGVVDDSQLPKDRFSAERLKGVDSTLKIQPAKLEDSAVYLCASSRFGGTDTQYFGPGTRLTVL.

This chain links TRBV7-9 with TRBJ1-2, with D unresolved. The germline V gene encodes CDR1 SEHNR and CDR2 FQNEAQ (reference sequence). V was cut by 1 base and J by 8 bases, with 17 bases left in between. The CDR3 is 15 residues long. CDR3 region: CASSLGGRDPGGYTF. In DNA, the CDR3 is TGTGCCAGCAGCTTAGGCGGACGGGATCCGGGGGGCTACACCTTC.